This T cell receptor (beta chain) was recovered during a study of T-cell memory formation after mild COVID-19. TCRdb reprocessed the 5' RACE reads with MiXCR, giving one entry per CDR3 protein. The data contain hundreds of thousands of distinct CDR3 sequences, roughly 15% of them singletons. This clonotype came up a few times. CDR3 length equals 15 residues. CDR1 and CDR2 from the germline V gene are MNHEY and SVGAGI. V trimming: 6 bases; J trimming: 7 bases; junction bases outside the gene matches: 10. Sequenced: PBMCs or a T cell subset sorted from them (not recorded which). The chain joins TRBV6-5 to TRBJ2-1, with 9 positions matching TRBD2. The source is a man aged 18 to 30 who had mild COVID-19 (a few samples of this study predate the infection). Cell type and time point are not known. CDR3 coding DNA: TGTGCCAGCAGATACAGGGCGGGGGGGTCGAATGAGCAGTTCTTC. It encodes CASRYRAGGSNEQFF.